A single TCR beta chain is shown here with its context. CDR3 length: 15 residues. V was cut by 4 bases and J by 1 base, with 13 bases left in between. Germline CDR1 SEHNR, CDR2 FQNEAQ (reference sequence). The entry originates in a study of siplizumab effects on memory and regulatory T cells. This table comes from immunoSEQ multiplex PCR, and its TCRdb copy is limited to in-frame clones, with some not included. The sample lists approximately 100,000 clones, roughly nine tenths occurring once. Sample: Tregs sorted from blood. The rearrangement links TRBV7-9 to TRBJ1-2; maybe TRBD1 (5 bases). The receptor was isolated from a human donor in good health. The CDR3 sequence is CASSSLGPSNYGYTF. The CDR3, as DNA: TGTGCCAGCAGCTCTCTGGGGCCGAGTAACTATGGCTACACCTTC.